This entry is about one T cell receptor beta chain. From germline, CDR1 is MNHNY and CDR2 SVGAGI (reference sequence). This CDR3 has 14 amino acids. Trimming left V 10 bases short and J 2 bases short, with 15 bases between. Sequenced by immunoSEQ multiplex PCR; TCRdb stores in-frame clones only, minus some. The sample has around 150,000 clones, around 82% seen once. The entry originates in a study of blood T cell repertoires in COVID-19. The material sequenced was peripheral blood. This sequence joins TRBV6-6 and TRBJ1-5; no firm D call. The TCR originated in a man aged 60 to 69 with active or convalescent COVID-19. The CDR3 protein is CAIAGGQGNQPQHF. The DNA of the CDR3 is TGTGCCATAGCCGGCGGGCAGGGCAATCAGCCCCAGCATTTT.